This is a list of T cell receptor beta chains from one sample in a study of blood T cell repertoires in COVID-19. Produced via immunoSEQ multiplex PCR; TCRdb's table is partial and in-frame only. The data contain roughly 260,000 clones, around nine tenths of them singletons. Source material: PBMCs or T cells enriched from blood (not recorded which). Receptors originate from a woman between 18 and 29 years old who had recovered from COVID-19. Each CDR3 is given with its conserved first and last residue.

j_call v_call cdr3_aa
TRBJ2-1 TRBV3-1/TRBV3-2 CASSQGSAAYNEQFF
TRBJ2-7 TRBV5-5 CASSFSSTRDEQYF
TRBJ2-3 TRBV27 CASSLSAAHYVSSTDTQYF
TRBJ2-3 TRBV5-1 CASSVRTSGTDTQYF
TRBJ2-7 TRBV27 CASSFGGTGRYEQYF
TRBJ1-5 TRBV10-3 CAISETRHQPQHF
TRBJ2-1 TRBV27 CASRPRTTHEQFF
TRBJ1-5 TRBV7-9 CASSLTGQNQPQHF
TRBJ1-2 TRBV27 CASSYGVSGGYTF
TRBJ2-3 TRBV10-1 CASARSETSGKDTQYF
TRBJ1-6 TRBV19 CASSRDGSSYNSPLHF
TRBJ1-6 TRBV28 CASSLTGSFYNSPLHF
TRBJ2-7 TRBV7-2 CASSSGGSITYEQYF
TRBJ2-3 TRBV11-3 CASSSGGSRSADTQYF
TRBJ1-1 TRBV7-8 CASSTRAAGTEAFF
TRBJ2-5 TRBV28 CASSLSTRTETQYF
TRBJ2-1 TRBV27 CASSAGGRNEQFF
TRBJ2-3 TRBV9 CASSATPTGGFTDTQYF
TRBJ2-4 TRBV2 CASSGARGYKNIQYF
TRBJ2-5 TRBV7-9 CASSLEGGQETQYF
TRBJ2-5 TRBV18 CASSPLAGEEETQYF
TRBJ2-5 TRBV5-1 CASSQIGLAQETQYF
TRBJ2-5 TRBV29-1 CSGLLLQETQYF
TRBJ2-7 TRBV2 CASSDRDRVNRQQYF
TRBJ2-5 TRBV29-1 CSVTNSPRGETQYF
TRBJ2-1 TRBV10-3 CAISDTGGNNEQFF
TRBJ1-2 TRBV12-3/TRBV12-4 CASSPPANF
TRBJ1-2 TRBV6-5 CASSYYRTGVYGYTF
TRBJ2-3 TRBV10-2 CASSEPREGRLNTQYF
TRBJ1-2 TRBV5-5 CASSSWTGNYGYTF
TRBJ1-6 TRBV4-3 CASSQGSGYSGSPLHF
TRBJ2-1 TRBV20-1 CSASIPSSYNEQFF
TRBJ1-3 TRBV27 CASSRIRDRGLGNTIYF